The entry that follows covers one TCR beta chain sequence. Participants were aged roughly 18 to 90 years, lived in 20 to 30 US areas, and enrolled virtually. Per the study methods: Reference gene primer amplification yielded estimated nucleated cell counts. Method: immunoSEQ multiplex PCR; TCRdb's copy keeps in-frame clones and lacks some. For V, J and clone size, that table is used; D and trimming come from the DNA. This table has 200,000 to 300,000 clones, approximately 90% appearing once. The sample belongs to a study of blood T cell repertoires in COVID-19. The germline V gene has CDR1 LGHDT and CDR2 YNNKEL (reference sequence). The ends were cut back, 7 bases at V and 5 bases at J, with 6 bases in the middle. The length of the CDR3 is 11 residues.

The V call is TRBV3-1 (or the pseudogene TRBV3-2), the J call TRBJ2-1; D unresolved. Sequenced material: PBMCs or T cells enriched from blood (not recorded which). This receptor was taken from a man aged 35 to 55 who had recovered from COVID-19. CDR3 bases: TGTGCCAGCACTAGAGACAATGAGCAGTTCTTC. Encoded protein: CASTRDNEQFF.